What follows is one T cell receptor beta chain and its context. This clonotype has a handful of counts. Its recognized antigen is unknown. No much larger clone is present one base from it, and per-base qualities are unavailable. The data are from a study of T-cell memory formation after mild COVID-19 (dated by TCRdb to 2020 to 2023). Study-wide context: TCR sequence clusters from the two donors were found to be largely donor specific. The cohort was made up of two young adult volunteers, one female and one male, who were previously healthy. In two donors, T-cell clones that expanded and contracted after mild COVID-19 were tracked by sequencing TCRalpha and TCRbeta repertoires over time.

CDR1 is given as SNHLY and CDR2 as FYNNEI, both from the germline V gene. From the cysteine up to the phenylalanine, the CDR3 has a length of 15 residues. The kept DNA is CDR3 alone, 45 bases in frame from the first base. Cut back by 4 bases and 0 bases, the V and J ends lie 13 bases apart. Findings and caveats that apply to the study as a whole: Only two mild cases were covered in the study, and larger cohorts including severe cases with pre-infection samples were considered necessary. SARS-CoV-2 specificity of the second-wave clones peaking on day 37 was not confirmed. The detection of some responding clones in pre-infection memory suggests that pre-existing cross-reactive memory T cells joined the SARS-CoV-2 response. Contracting CD4+ clones were found mainly in CM and EM memory subsets, while CD8+ clones were enriched in EMRA. Balanced CD4/CD8 phenotypes were observed for clones contracting from day 15 to 85, whereas a bias towards CD4+ was observed for a second wave of clones expanding from day 15 to 37.

Ficoll-Paque density gradient centrifugation was the method used to isolate PBMCs. Sequencing used an Illumina NovaSeq 6000. Using 5'RACE with constant-segment primers, TCRalpha and TCRbeta cDNA libraries were constructed, with sample barcodes and unique molecular identifiers added in the process. RNA was extracted from every sample with Trizol reagent. The libraries were amplified in two PCR steps, and the second step added a second sample barcode and Illumina TruSeq adapters. Sequencing of libraries was performed on an Illumina NovaSeq with 2 x 150 bp paired-end reads. Per the authors' processing: With migec v1.2.7, reads were demultiplexed and then collapsed into UMI-guided consensus sequences. Using mixcr v2.1.11, the UMI consensuses were aligned to TRA and TRB V and J templates and assembled into clonotypes. A clonotype was counted as expanded or contracted only when both edgeR and NoisET called the clonotype significant, with the noise models trained on biological replicates. edgeR calls used a false discovery rate-adjusted p below 0.01 and a log2 fold-change threshold of 1. As an exploratory analysis of dynamics, max-normalized trajectories of the 1000 most abundant clonotypes were examined with PCA combined with hierarchical clustering. The CD4 or CD8 phenotype of responding clones was assigned using the separately sequenced CD4+ and CD8+ repertoires. The public reads were reprocessed in TCRdb via fastp at Q25 and MiXCR, keeping in-frame beta chains. For every CDR3 protein sequence, its rows merge into one entry that carries the most common genes and DNA. The V and J calls follow TCRdb's processing rather than the paper's. The sample profile shows approximately 50,000 distinct CDR3 sequences; approximately 12% of them were found once. Together, the top ten hold around 25% of the sample.

The source material was PBMCs or a T cell subset sorted from them (not recorded which). The V and J genes are TRBV2 and TRBJ2-7; confidence is insufficient to name the D gene. This TCR came from a man aged 18 to 35 who had mild COVID-19 (a few samples of this study predate the infection). The sample titles of this study are shuffled in the database, so cell type and time point are left out; the donor was told from shared clones. The nucleotide sequence reads TGTGCCAGCAGTGCGACGCTCCTGCGCTCCTACGAGCAGTACTTC. Its amino acids are CASSATLLRSYEQYF. Here the CDR3 is joined to the reference TRBV2 and TRBJ2-7 genes, and the full variable domain is: EPEVTQTPSHQVTQMGQEVILRCVPISNHLYFYWYRQILGQKVEFLVSFYNNEISEKSEIFDDQFSVERPDGSNFTLKIRSTKLEDSAMYFCASSATLLRSYEQYFGPGTRLTVT.